This T cell receptor (beta chain) was sequenced for a study of vaccination and CD4 T cells after COVID-19. Study summary: Timing of post-vaccine sample collection was a median roughly 66 days after dose two, with a range of 14 to 241.

Stated treatment: approximately 10-day PBMC culture with coronavirus spike peptide pools or control peptides (ViraFEST assay). After expanding antigen-specific T cells with peptide pools, ViraFEST sequenced their TCRs. Cell culture was performed with roughly 1.8 million PBMCs per well in the presence of approximately 10 IU/ml IL-2 and approximately 10 ug/ml peptide pools. An Oncomine TCR Beta short-read assay was used to sequence the DNA from cultured CD4+ T cells. TCRdb analysed the PCR reads with MiXCR anew, one entry per CDR3 protein. Altogether 15,000 or so distinct CDR3 sequences are present, 40% to 55% being singletons, with the ten largest covering 12%. The CDR3 length is 14 residues. V was clipped by 1 base and J by 1 base, with 7 bases between them. Germline CDR1 SEHNR, CDR2 FQNEAQ (reference sequence). With respect to this clonotype: Its matching antigen is unknown.

The receptor was derived from a human donor who had recovered from COVID-19. J is TRBJ1-1 and V is TRBV7-9; D perhaps matches TRBD1 (5 bases). Sequencing was carried out using CD4+ T cells from blood, cultured in vitro. The DNA of the CDR3 is TGTGCCAGCAGCTTAGAACAGGCGAACACTGAAGCTTTCTTT. Protein: CASSLEQANTEAFF.